The 10 T cell receptor beta chains listed next were all sequenced from one sample in a study of a mutant IDH1 vaccine in newly diagnosed glioma. Antigen specificity for these receptors is unknown. Described time point: week 35, safety follow-up. In every dose of vaccine, 300 ug of mutant IDH1 20-mer peptide was given alongside topical imiquimod. Data came from immunoSEQ multiplex PCR; TCRdb stores just in-frame clones and leaves some out. The data show approximately 45,000 clones, about 92% seen once. The source material was PBMCs, sampled from a glioma patient whose treatment included an IDH1 peptide vaccine. These receptors came from a man aged 50-60 years with glioma.

This chain connects TRBV25-1 to TRBJ1-5, with a possible D match to TRBD1 (5 bases). Between the trimmed V and J ends, which lost 4 bases and 6 bases, there was a span of 10 bases. Germline V lookup: CDR1 MGHDK, CDR2 SYGVNS. The CDR3 spans 13 residues. The DNA for the CDR3 is TGTGCCAGCAGTGGGGGGACGGGTCAGCCCCAGCATTTT. Translating it yields CASSGGTGQPQHF.

J is TRBJ2-1 and V is TRBV19, with TRBD2 matching over 13 bases. Germline CDR1 is LNHDA and CDR2 is SQIVND (reference sequence). With 5 bases clipped from V and 1 base from J, the junction kept 8 bases outside the gene matches. The CDR3 is made up of 18 amino acids. The CDR3 region is CASSDRTSGSGSYNEQFF. As DNA, the CDR3 is TGTGCCAGTAGTGACAGGACTAGCGGGAGTGGTTCCTACAATGAGCAGTTCTTC.

V and J are TRBV4-2 and TRBJ2-1, with D possibly matching TRBD2 (5 bases). The CDR3 covers 16 residues. Trimming took 1 base from V and 2 from J, leaving 12 bases between them. Germline V CDR1 and CDR2: LGHNA, YNFKEQ. In DNA form, the CDR3 reads TGTGCCAGCAGCCAAGGGACTCTCAACCCCTACAATGAGCAGTTCTTC. Translation gives CASSQGTLNPYNEQFF.

The chain recombines TRBV28 with TRBJ2-7, with 7 bases fitting TRBD2. The ends lost 2 bases at V and 7 bases at J; junction bases unmatched: 8. Germline loops: CDR1 MDHEN, CDR2 SYDVKM. The CDR3 covers 14 residues. CDR3 sequence reads: CASSLTGGRVEQYF. CDR3 in DNA: TGTGCCAGCAGTTTAACGGGGGGTCGTGTGGAGCAGTACTTC.

The chain links TRBV9 to TRBJ2-3; D gene unclear. The V and J ends lost 1 base and 2 bases respectively, with 14 bases between them. Germline CDR1 is SGDLS and CDR2 is YYNGEE. CDR3 length: 16 amino acids. CDR3 coding DNA: TGTGCCAGCAGCGTAAATCCCGAACTTAACACAGATACGCAGTATTTT. Protein product: CASSVNPELNTDTQYF.

The CDR3 DNA follows: TGTGCCAGCAGTTCCCGTAGACAGGGAACTGAAGCTTTCTTT. Amino acid sequence: CASSSRRQGTEAFF. The J gene is TRBJ1-1, the V gene TRBV6-5; TRBD1 matches 7 bases. Germline CDR1 reads MNHEY; CDR2 reads SVGAGI. V lost 4 bases and J lost 5; bases outside the gene matches: 7. The length of the CDR3 is 14 residues.

This sequence joins TRBV7-2 and TRBJ1-5; 7 bases are a match to TRBD1. The CDR3 has 15 residues. Germline V gene lookup returns CDR1 SGHTA and CDR2 FQGNSA. V shed 5 bases, J shed 4 bases, and the junction held 8 bases outside the gene matches. CDR3 coding DNA: TGTGCCAGCAGCCCTTCAGGGGGGCTTAATCAGCCCCAGCATTTT. Encoded protein: CASSPSGGLNQPQHF. Supplemented by reference TRBV7-2 and TRBJ1-5, the full variable domain reads GAGVSQSPSNKVTEKGKDVELRCDPISGHTALYWYRQSLGQGLEFLIYFQGNSAPDKSGLPSDRFSAERTGGSVSTLTIQRTQQEDSAVYLCASSPSGGLNQPQHFGDGTRLSIL.

This chain links TRBV14 with TRBJ1-5, with 9 bases fitting TRBD1. The germline CDR1 and CDR2 sequences are SGHDN and FVKESK. V dropped 4 bases and J dropped 5; count of bases not matched to a gene: 6. The CDR3 has 15 residues. The CDR3 spells CASSRGQGNDQPQHF. The CDR3 DNA follows: TGTGCCAGCAGCCGAGGACAGGGGAACGATCAGCCCCAGCATTTT.

The chain is built from TRBV14 and TRBJ2-1; 11 bases line up with TRBD2. Looked up from germline, CDR1 is SGHDN and CDR2 is FVKESK. Germline trimming cut 0 bases from V and 5 bases from J; bases unmatched to any gene: 9. There are 18 residues in the CDR3. The CDR3 DNA reads as TGTGCCAGCAGCCAAGATATAGCGGGGGGGTGGCTTAACAATGAGCAGTTCTTC. It encodes CASSQDIAGGWLNNEQFF.

This chain links TRBV5-4 with TRBJ2-5; D possibly uses TRBD1 or TRBD2 (5 bases each). The DNA end is more similar to TRBJ2-7, so the J call may be wrong. Germline-derived CDR1 and CDR2 are SGHNT and YYREEE (reference sequence). The CDR3 is made up of 14 amino acids. This CDR3 reads CASSSGTGTYEQYF. In nucleotides, the CDR3 is TGTGCCAGCAGCTCAGGGACGGGGACCTACGAGCAGTACTTC.